This TCR beta chain was captured by sequencing in a study of shared T cell receptors in the human thymus. There are a few counts of this clone. CDR3 length equals 18 residues. V lost 1 base to trimming and J lost 0 bases, with 18 bases between them. The V gene's germline CDR1 is PRHDT and CDR2 FYEKMQ (reference sequence). The data were produced by immunoSEQ multiplex PCR, yet TCRdb's version contains in-frame clones alone and is incomplete. The table lists 500,000 to 550,000 clones, roughly 74% of them singletons. These data also formed part of another study, on human thymus T cells. This second report adds: It was from resections taken during corrective heart surgery that the thymus tissue came. Related reports documented highly overlapping thymic repertoires among unrelated individuals.

The chain has TRBV13 and TRBJ1-1, with D possibly matching TRBD1 (5 bases). The sequencing sample was made of thymocytes. This receptor was identified in a boy in the first two years of life with a congenital heart defect. As DNA, the CDR3 is TGTGCCAGCAGCTTAGTCCTTGGGGGGGGAATTATGAACACTGAAGCTTTCTTT. It is translated as CASSLVLGGGIMNTEAFF.